A single sample gave rise to the 23 T cell receptor beta chains below, sequenced in a study of beta chain features in type 1 diabetes. As every portion of the isolated RNA was reverse transcribed, the sequencing read expressed TCRB transcripts. Assay: immunoSEQ multiplex PCR; the TCRdb copy retains only in-frame clones and omits some. Here the sample spans around 500,000 clones, 10% to 12% being singletons. Sequences were obtained from naive CD4+ T cells from blood. Receptors originate from a young woman in good health.

The gene calls are TRBV7-2 and TRBJ2-7; perhaps TRBD1 as D (6 bases). CDR1 is SGHTA and CDR2 is FQGNSA in the germline V gene. The CDR3 has 15 amino acids. V was pared by 5 bases and J by 1 base, with 15 bases between. CDR3: CASSPTSGQSYEQYV. Here the CDR3 DNA reads TGTGCCAGCAGCCCGACGTCAGGACAGTCCTACGAGCAGTACGTC.

The sample holds a few counts of this clone. The chain combines TRBV30 with TRBJ2-1, with TRBD2 as a possible D gene (6 bases). Germline lookup yields CDR1 GTSNPN and CDR2 SVGIG (reference sequence). The CDR3 is 14 residues long. V lost 2 bases, J lost 7 bases, and 15 bases lay in between. The CDR3 DNA reads as TGTGCCTGGAGTCGGGGCGGGAAAACGAATGAGCAGTTCTTC. As protein: CAWSRGGKTNEQFF.

In its sample, this clone was seen a few times. The rearrangement joins TRBV2 to TRBJ2-7; TRBD2 matches 7 bases. Trimming removed 2 bases from V and 0 bases from J; junction bases left unmatched: 7. This CDR3 region has 16 residues. Germline assignment: CDR1 SNHLY and CDR2 FYNNEI. This CDR3 is CASSERSRTSSYEQYV. The CDR3 DNA reads as TGTGCCAGCAGTGAAAGGTCAAGGACTAGCTCCTACGAGCAGTACGTC.

The table lists this clone with a few counts. Since a much larger clone is just one base distant, this may be a read error. Other nucleotide sequences from this sample produce the same CDR3. V is TRBV7-9 and J is TRBJ2-1; D not certain. Germline loops: CDR1 SEHNR, CDR2 FQNEAQ (reference sequence). The CDR3 totals 11 residues. V was cut by 5 bases and J by 4 bases, with 3 bases left in between. CDR3 in amino acids: CASSPYNEQFF. The CDR3 DNA follows: TGTGCCAGCAGCCCGTACAATGAGCAGTTCTTC.

The V and J genes are TRBV7-2 and TRBJ1-2; D possibly corresponds to TRBD1 (6 bases). The V gene lost 1 base and the J gene lost 11 bases, with 14 bases spanning the gap. In germline, CDR1 is SGHTA, CDR2 FQGNSA. This CDR3 contains 13 residues. The CDR3 DNA follows: TGTGCCAGCAGCTTAGATCCAGGGGAGAGATACACCTTC. Amino acid sequence: CASSLDPGERYTF.

The chain couples TRBV19 to TRBJ1-3; no firm D call. CDR1 and CDR2 from the germline V gene are LNHDA and SQIVND (reference sequence). V shed 5 bases and J shed 2 bases, with 7 bases lying between them. The CDR3 has 13 amino acids. The CDR3 nucleotides are TGTGCCAGTAGTGGACGACCTGGAAACACCATATATTTT. Its protein is CASSGRPGNTIYF.

The gene calls are TRBV7-9 and TRBJ2-1, with D unresolved. The CDR3 length is 14 residues. Germline-derived CDR1 and CDR2 are SEHNR and FQNEAQ (reference sequence). Trimming removed 5 bases at V and 4 bases at J, with 12 bases between. CDR3 in DNA: TGTGCCAGCAGCACCGGGCGCCTATACAATGAGCAGTTCTTC. Translated, it gives CASSTGRLYNEQFF.

This clone showed up just a few times. This chain joins TRBV7-9 and TRBJ1-2; no clear D. CDR3 length: 12 residues. In germline, CDR1 is SEHNR, CDR2 FQNEAQ (reference sequence). V gave up 2 bases and J gave up 6 bases, with 7 bases separating them. The CDR3 DNA reads TGTGCCAGCAGCTTACTGTCAGATGGCTACACCTTC. This encodes CASSLLSDGYTF.

This clone has just a few counts. The chain recombines TRBV29-1 with TRBJ2-1, with TRBD1 identical over 9 bases. Germline CDR1 is SQVTM and CDR2 is ANQGSEA. The CDR3 spans 12 residues. With 7 bases clipped from V and 4 bases from J, the junction kept 2 bases outside the gene matches. CDR3 protein: CSGDRGYNEQFF. In DNA, the CDR3 is TGCAGCGGTGACAGGGGGTACAATGAGCAGTTCTTC.

This clone turned up a few times. The CDR3 here is CASRVQGIGAKNIQYF. The CDR3 nucleotides read TGTGCCAGCAGGGTACAGGGGATAGGGGCCAAAAACATTCAGTACTTC. The rearrangement joins TRBV28 to TRBJ2-4, with 7 bases aligning to TRBD1. The CDR3 covers 16 residues. Germline CDR1 is MDHEN and CDR2 is SYDVKM. The V segment lost 6 bases and the J segment 1 base; nucleotides outside the gene matches: 9.

This clone was detected only a few times. The chain has TRBV5-4 and TRBJ2-7; 7 bases map to TRBD1. Trimming at V came to 4 bases and at J to 3 bases, leaving 4 bases not matched to a gene. The V gene's germline CDR1 is SGHNT and CDR2 YYREEE (reference sequence). This CDR3 is built from 13 residues. This CDR3 reads CASSPGQFYEQYV. CDR3 nucleotides: TGTGCCAGCAGCCCGGGACAGTTCTACGAGCAGTACGTC.

The chain couples TRBV7-9 to TRBJ2-7; TRBD1 aligns across 8 bases. The germline V gene has CDR1 SEHNR and CDR2 FQNEAQ (reference sequence). CDR3 length: 15 amino acids. V was clipped by 2 bases and J by 5 bases; unmatched bases: 8. As DNA, the CDR3 is TGTGCCAGCAGCTTATTCACAGGGGGGTTCCACGAGCAGTACTTC. Protein sequence: CASSLFTGGFHEQYF.

J is TRBJ2-6 and V is TRBV7-9; possible D gene TRBD1, 6 bases. The V gene lost 7 bases and the J gene lost 13 bases, with 23 bases spanning the gap. The CDR3 spans 15 residues. Germline CDR1 is SEHNR and CDR2 is FQNEAQ (reference sequence). The CDR3, as DNA: TGTGCCAGCACCCCTGGGGGCCTCACGGGTGGGGTCCTGACTTTC. Protein product: CASTPGGLTGGVLTF.

CDR3 bases: TGTGCCAGCAGTGAAGGACTAGCCGCCTACGAGCAGTACTTC. This sequence encodes CASSEGLAAYEQYF. The rearrangement links TRBV25-1 to TRBJ2-7, with 8 bases fitting TRBD2. CDR1 is MGHDK, CDR2 SYGVNS, per germline. The ends lost 2 bases at V and 2 bases at J; junction bases unmatched: 2. The CDR3 is 14 amino acids.

The V call is TRBV7-2, the J call TRBJ1-2, with D perhaps matching TRBD1 (6 bases). From germline, CDR1 is SGHTA and CDR2 FQGNSA. V was pared by 2 bases and J by 4 bases, with 14 bases between. This CDR3 spans 15 amino acids. CDR3 sequence: CASSLNGRGAYGYTF. The CDR3 nucleotides are TGTGCCAGCAGCTTAAATGGCAGGGGAGCCTATGGCTACACCTTC.

The chain combines TRBV29-1 with TRBJ1-2, with D unresolved. The CDR3 sequence is 14 residues long. Trimming stripped 4 bases from V and 8 bases from J, with 20 bases between. Germline values: CDR1 SQVTM, CDR2 ANQGSEA. This CDR3 reads CSVGVWSAVEGYTF. As DNA, the CDR3 is TGCAGCGTTGGAGTATGGTCGGCTGTGGAGGGCTACACCTTC.

The chain joins TRBV5-1 to TRBJ1-6, with D maybe TRBD1 (6 bases). The CDR3 contains 15 residues. The V gene lost 0 bases and the J gene lost 6 bases, with 10 bases spanning the gap. Germline assignment: CDR1 SGHRS and CDR2 YFSETQ. CDR3 nucleotide sequence: TGCGCCAGCAGCTTGGACAGGACAGCTAATTCACCCCTCCACTTT. It encodes CASSLDRTANSPLHF.

The V call is TRBV6-5, the J call TRBJ1-1; 10 bases are shared with TRBD1. Germline loops: CDR1 MNHEY, CDR2 SVGAGI. This CDR3 contains 12 residues. V was clipped by 6 bases and J by 11 bases; unmatched bases: 6. In nucleotides, the CDR3 is TGTGCCAGCAGCCCTGGACAGGGGGATGCTTTCTTT. This translates into CASSPGQGDAFF.

The rearrangement links TRBV5-6 to TRBJ2-3; D possibly uses TRBD1 or TRBD2 (5 bases each). Germline V gene lookup returns CDR1 SGHDT and CDR2 YYEEEE. The ends were cut back, 0 bases at V and 0 bases at J, with 17 bases in the middle. The CDR3 length is 18 residues. CDR3 region: CASSLAWGDRISTDTQYF. The CDR3 coding sequence is TGTGCCAGCAGCTTGGCTTGGGGAGACAGAATTAGCACAGATACGCAGTATTTT.

The genes are TRBV30 and TRBJ1-2; possibly TRBD1 for D (5 bases). V was pared by 7 bases and J by 5 bases, with 8 bases between. CDR1 is GTSNPN, CDR2 SVGIG, per germline (reference sequence). The CDR3 spans 10 residues. CDR3 sequence: CASGEYGYTF. The CDR3 DNA follows: TGTGCCTCGGGGGAGTATGGCTACACCTTC.

There are a few counts of this clone. The V and J genes are TRBV15 and TRBJ2-3; D could derive from TRBD1 or TRBD2 (5 bases each). Germline lookup yields CDR1 LNHNV and CDR2 YYDKDF (reference sequence). This CDR3 spans 14 amino acids. V lost 0 bases and J 14 bases, leaving 18 bases between the germline ends. The CDR3 DNA follows: TGTGCCACCAGCAGAGAGCTCACGGACCCGGGGACGTATTTT. Translating it yields CATSRELTDPGTYF.

The rearrangement uses TRBV29-1 and TRBJ1-1; the D gene is possibly TRBD1 (6 bases). This CDR3 comprises 13 residues. Germline V gives CDR1 SQVTM, CDR2 ANQGSEA. Trimming removed 3 bases from V and 4 bases from J, with 12 bases in between. CDR3: CSVESGVITEAFF. CDR3 nucleotides: TGCAGCGTTGAGTCAGGGGTAATCACTGAAGCTTTCTTT.

There are a few counts of this clone. The chain has TRBV28 and TRBJ1-1; TRBD1 aligns across 11 bases. There are 11 residues in the CDR3. Germline CDR1 MDHEN, CDR2 SYDVKM. V shed 3 bases, J shed 14 bases, and the junction held 2 bases outside the gene matches. CDR3 coding DNA: TGTGCCAGCAGTTTTAGGACAGGGGGCTTCTTT. Protein sequence: CASSFRTGGFF.